This T cell receptor beta chain was identified in a study of chemoradiotherapy in HPV16-positive cancers. Study as a whole: Functional T-cell assays on a couple of HPV16-positive patients' cells defined candidate HPV-specific clones and common TCR motifs. Study results and limitations: The functional HPV-specific definition rests on just a couple of HPV16-positive patients.

Here immunoSEQ multiplex PCR was the method, and the copy in TCRdb shows in-frame clones only, minus some. Of about 7,600 clones listed, about four fifths are singletons. Trimming cost V 0 bases and J 0 bases, with 6 bases left between them. Germline V gives CDR1 SGHNT, CDR2 YYREEE (reference sequence). CDR3 length equals 14 residues. Comment on this clone: Its specificity is not known.

The V gene is TRBV5-4, the J gene TRBJ1-2; no firm D call. The sample consisted of blood, taken from a patient who underwent chemoradiotherapy. This receptor was obtained from a human donor with HPV-associated anogenital cancer. CDR3 bases: TGTGCCAGCAGCTTGGGCGGATCTAACTATGGCTACACCTTC. This gives the protein CASSLGGSNYGYTF.